This T cell receptor beta chain was identified during a study of blood T cell repertoires in COVID-19. Study-wide context: Acute and convalescent COVID-19 samples came from the United States, Italy and Spain. The analysed material was cDNA or gDNA that came from T cells, B-cell-depleted T cells, or PBMCs.

In the authors' methods: Counts of nucleated cells, estimated from reference gene primer amplification, were obtained. Generated by immunoSEQ multiplex PCR, the TCRdb table keeps only in-frame clones and is missing some. That table is the source of V, J and clone size, and D and trimming were worked out from the DNA. This table has around 170,000 clones, about 80% appearing once. The J segment lost 4 bases and the V segment lost 4 bases, leaving 8 bases of the junction unmatched. The length of the CDR3 is 15 residues. Germline V gene data show CDR1 as MDHEN and CDR2 as SYDVKM. This rearrangement joins TRBV28 to TRBJ2-3; 7 bases map to TRBD2. The receptor was isolated from a man aged 25 to 40 with active or convalescent COVID-19. The sequenced sample was peripheral blood. CDR3 sequence: CASSSGGRTPDTQYF. CDR3 nucleotides: TGTGCCAGCAGTTCAGGCGGGAGAACACCAGATACGCAGTATTTT.